The present entry profiles one TCR beta chain with its context. Germline values: CDR1 LGHNA, CDR2 YSLEER. The CDR3 spans 14 residues. V was clipped by 3 bases and J by 4 bases; unmatched bases: 0. One Seattle source followed patients from active infection through their disease course. The data stem from a study of blood T cell repertoires in COVID-19. TCRdb keeps only in-frame clones here, not all; method: immunoSEQ multiplex PCR. The data contain about 350,000 clones, roughly 87% of them seen just once; the ten biggest clones take up approximately 9.9%. The rearrangement uses TRBV4-3 and TRBJ1-5, with 10 bases aligning to TRBD1. The TCR sequence derives from a man aged 25-45 years with COVID-19, enrolled during active disease. The specimen sequenced was peripheral blood. The CDR3 DNA is TGCGCCAGCAGCCAGGACAGGGGGAATCAGCCCCAGCATTTT. This encodes CASSQDRGNQPQHF.